The T cell receptor (beta chain) under discussion was sequenced for a study of Ad26.COV2.S vaccination and SARS-CoV-2 variants. The study, taken as a whole, reports: Overall T cell responses may have been underestimated by the analyses of TCR breadth and depth.

The trim removed 3 bases at V and 4 bases at J, leaving 3 bases unmatched. The CDR3 consists of 15 residues. CDR1 and CDR2 from the germline V gene are SGHTA and FQGTGA. The sample holds a few counts of this clone. Its cognate antigen is unknown. Only in-frame clones appear in the TCRdb table, and some are missing; sequencing was by immunoSEQ multiplex PCR. Here the sample spans 150,000 to 200,000 clones, 87% being singletons. The sequencing used peripheral blood, collected after recovery from COVID-19. The clonotype originates from a human donor who had recovered from COVID-19. V and J are TRBV7-3 and TRBJ2-1; 10 positions match TRBD2. This chain's CDR3 is CASSLAGLAYNEQFF. The DNA of the CDR3 is TGTGCCAGCAGCTTGGCGGGACTAGCGTACAATGAGCAGTTCTTC. Full variable domain (missing parts from reference TRBV7-3 and TRBJ2-1): GAGVSQTPSNKVTEKGKYVELRCDPISGHTALYWYRQSLGQGPEFLIYFQGTGAADDSGLPNDRFFAVRPEGSVSTLKIQRTERGDSAVYLCASSLAGLAYNEQFFGPGTRLTVL.